Below, 30 T cell receptor beta chains from the same sample are listed, as sequenced in a study of shared clonotypes between healthy human individuals. Using immunoSEQ multiplex PCR, the repertoire was profiled, and TCRdb retains in-frame clones only, with some absent. This table holds some 1 million clones, about 75% found once. Sequenced sample: memory CD4+ T cells sorted from blood. Subset reported: CD45RA-negative fraction. The receptors were gathered from a man aged 18-30 years in good health.

This clone was seen more than once but under ten times. This sequence joins TRBV29-1 and TRBJ2-5; tentative D call: TRBD2 (5 bases). Per germline, CDR1 SQVTM and CDR2 ANQGSEA. There are 13 residues in the CDR3. Trimming removed 8 bases at V and 5 bases at J, with 18 bases between. The CDR3 is CSCGEGPRETQYF. The CDR3 DNA reads TGCAGCTGTGGAGAGGGCCCGAGGGAGACCCAGTACTTC.

The chain combines TRBV25-1 with TRBJ2-1; 7 bases map to TRBD2. The J segment lost 9 bases and the V segment lost 5 bases, leaving 10 bases of the junction unmatched. Per germline, CDR1 MGHDK and CDR2 SYGVNS. The CDR3 covers 14 residues. The CDR3 reads CASSRVGGVGEQFF. As DNA, the CDR3 is TGTGCCAGCAGTCGTGTGGGGGGGGTTGGTGAGCAGTTCTTC.

The CDR3 sequence: CASSPDLGTQYF. The CDR3 DNA is TGTGCCAGCAGCCCCGACCTGGGGACCCAGTACTTC. The chain joins TRBV7-8 to TRBJ2-5, with unresolved D. V dropped 5 bases and J dropped 7 bases, with 11 bases sitting between them. Germline CDR1 and CDR2: SGHVS and FQNEAQ. This CDR3 contains 12 residues.

With regard to this clone: Different DNA sequences within this sample yield the same CDR3. The chain uses TRBV5-4 and TRBJ2-3, with unresolved D. The CDR3 runs 14 residues. V gave up 4 bases and J gave up 0 bases, with 9 bases separating them. Germline V gives CDR1 SGHNT, CDR2 YYREEE (reference sequence). The CDR3 here is CASSPRVSTDTQYF. In nucleotides, the CDR3 is TGTGCCAGCAGCCCGAGAGTTAGCACAGATACGCAGTATTTT.

The V and J genes are TRBV28 and TRBJ1-6; D unresolved. The V gene lost 6 bases and the J gene lost 14 bases, with 26 bases spanning the gap. The CDR3 is made up of 16 amino acids. Looked up from germline, CDR1 is MDHEN and CDR2 is SYDVKM. The CDR3 nucleotides are TGTGCCAGCAGCCTGGGCGGGCTCCCGGAGAGTTTGGCCCTCCACTTT. This gives the protein CASSLGGLPESLALHF.

The chain uses TRBV10-3 and TRBJ2-2; the D gene is possibly TRBD1 (5 bases). The CDR3 is 14 residues long. Germline V CDR1 and CDR2: ENHRY, SYGVKD. Trimming shortened V by 6 bases and J by 7 bases, and 15 bases separated the two germline ends. The CDR3 spells CAIRPGLRGGELFF. Written as DNA, the CDR3 is TGTGCCATCAGGCCGGGCTTAAGGGGCGGGGAGCTGTTTTTT.

V and J are TRBV6-5 and TRBJ2-7; 10 positions agree with TRBD2. The CDR3 is 15 residues long. The germline V gene has CDR1 MNHEY and CDR2 SVGAGI. V was clipped by 4 bases and J by 5 bases; unmatched bases: 8. CDR3 residues: CASSSTPSGSHEQYF. As DNA, the CDR3 is TGTGCCAGCAGTTCCACGCCTAGCGGGAGCCACGAGCAGTACTTC.

V usage is TRBV6-6 and J usage is TRBJ2-7, with D perhaps matching TRBD2 (6 bases). The CDR3 covers 14 residues. The V gene's germline CDR1 is MNHNY and CDR2 SVGAGI (reference sequence). Trimming stripped 7 bases from V and 3 bases from J, with 16 bases between. Written as DNA, the CDR3 is TGTGCCAGCAATCATCCCGGGAGAGGCTACGAGCAGTACTTC. Protein: CASNHPGRGYEQYF.

A single count supports this clone. The rearrangement uses TRBV5-4 and TRBJ1-2, with D unresolved. Germline V gives CDR1 SGHNT, CDR2 YYREEE (reference sequence). The CDR3 runs 13 residues. V shed 0 bases and J shed 8 bases, with 11 bases lying between them. CDR3 DNA: TGTGCCAGCAGCTTGGATCCCTCTTGGGGCTACACCTTC. It encodes CASSLDPSWGYTF. Full variable domain (remainder filled in from reference TRBV5-4 and TRBJ1-2): ETGVTQSPTHLIKTRGQQVTLRCSSQSGHNTVSWYQQALGQGPQFIFQYYREEENGRGNFPPRFSGLQFPNYSSELNVNALELDDSALYLCASSLDPSWGYTFGSGTRLTVV.

The CDR3 bases are TGTGCCAGCAGCTTAGGTGGGGCCAATGAGCAGTTCTTC. Translated: CASSLGGANEQFF. The rearrangement links TRBV7-9 to TRBJ2-1, with D perhaps TRBD1 (5 bases). From germline, CDR1 is SEHNR and CDR2 FQNEAQ (reference sequence). V lost 1 base and J lost 6, with 7 bases in between. This CDR3 contains 13 residues.

J is TRBJ2-5 and V is TRBV27; 12 bases match TRBD1. The CDR3 consists of 15 residues. Germline values: CDR1 MNHEY, CDR2 SMNVEV (reference sequence). V lost 4 bases, J lost 4 bases, and 4 bases stayed unmatched. The CDR3 DNA sequence: TGTGCCAGCAGTTGGGGACAGGGGGCAGGAGAGACCCAGTACTTC. Protein: CASSWGQGAGETQYF.

This chain links TRBV7-3 with TRBJ2-7; D gene uncertain. The CDR3 sequence is 13 residues long. Germline values: CDR1 SGHTA, CDR2 FQGTGA. Trimming left V 5 bases short and J 3 bases short, with 11 bases between. The CDR3 spells CASSPENSYEQYF. The CDR3 DNA reads TGTGCCAGCAGCCCAGAAAACAGCTACGAGCAGTACTTC.

The chain couples TRBV29-1 to TRBJ1-1; 10 nucleotides align to TRBD1. The CDR3 runs to 14 residues. Trimming took 4 bases from V and 5 from J; bases not matched to a gene: 7. CDR1 SQVTM and CDR2 ANQGSEA come from the germline V gene. The DNA for the CDR3 is TGCAGCGTTGGACGACAGGGGGCTTGGACTGAAGCTTTCTTT. Translating it yields CSVGRQGAWTEAFF.

This clone was observed a single time. CDR3 sequence (DNA): TGTGCCACCAGCAGTGGCCAGGGTTTCAACGAGCAGTACTTC. Translation gives CATSSGQGFNEQYF. The rearrangement joins TRBV15 to TRBJ2-7; possibly TRBD1 for D (5 bases). Germline V lookup: CDR1 LNHNV, CDR2 YYDKDF (reference sequence). Trimming removed 3 bases from V and 5 bases from J, with 14 bases in between. The CDR3 consists of 14 residues.

V usage is TRBV12-5 and J usage is TRBJ1-1; perhaps TRBD1 as D (5 bases). The germline CDR1 and CDR2 sequences are LGHNT and FRNRAP. This CDR3 contains 14 residues. V shed 3 bases and J shed 4 bases, with 12 bases lying between them. In nucleotides, the CDR3 is TGTGCTAGTGGTTTTATTGGGGGGAGCACTGAAGCTTTCTTT. This translates into CASGFIGGSTEAFF.

V and J are TRBV21-1 and TRBJ1-1; no DNA check was done on the table's D call, TRBD1. TRBV21-1 represents a pseudogene. The CDR3 covers 15 residues. Written as DNA, the CDR3 is TGTGCCAGCAGCAAAAGGGAGACAGGGAACACTGAAGCTTTCTTT. Protein sequence: CASSKRETGNTEAFF.

The chain employs TRBV5-4 and TRBJ2-1; 9 bases are shared with TRBD2. The V segment lost 7 bases and the J segment 7 bases; nucleotides outside the gene matches: 9. In germline, CDR1 is SGHNT, CDR2 YYREEE (reference sequence). This CDR3 spans 14 amino acids. Here the CDR3 reads CASGLAGARNEQFF. The CDR3 DNA sequence: TGTGCCAGCGGATTAGCGGGAGCCCGAAATGAGCAGTTCTTC.

CDR3 sequence (DNA): TGCACCAGCAGCCAAGGTTTGCGGGAGGGCCAGGATGAGCAGTTCTTC. Its translation: CTSSQGLREGQDEQFF. V and J are TRBV1 and TRBJ2-1; the D call TRBD2 from the table was never checked on the DNA. TRBV1 is tagged as a pseudogene. CDR3 length: 16 amino acids.

The CDR3 nucleotides are TGTGCCATCAGTGAGTCTCCTTCCAGGGACTATGGCTACACCTTC. Its protein is CAISESPSRDYGYTF. This chain joins TRBV10-3 and TRBJ1-2, with a possible D match to TRBD1 (5 bases). Trimming removed 0 bases from V and 3 bases from J, with 11 bases in between. The CDR3 has 15 residues. Per germline, CDR1 ENHRY and CDR2 SYGVKD.

This sequence joins TRBV5-1 and TRBJ2-5; 8 bases agree with TRBD1. Germline CDR1 and CDR2: SGHRS and YFSETQ. Trimming took 5 bases from V and 5 from J; bases not matched to a gene: 5. The length of the CDR3 is 13 residues. The CDR3, as DNA: TGCGCCAGCAGAAAGGACAGGGAGGAGACCCAGTACTTC. This sequence encodes CASRKDREETQYF.

The genes are TRBV7-2 and TRBJ2-2; D unclear. Germline V gene sequence: CDR1 SGHTA, CDR2 FQGNSA. This CDR3 has 15 amino acids. V gave up 3 bases and J gave up 5 bases, with 13 bases separating them. The CDR3 protein is CASSFSAAKTGELFF. The CDR3, as DNA: TGTGCCAGCAGCTTCAGTGCTGCCAAGACCGGGGAGCTGTTTTTT.

V is TRBV11-3 and J is TRBJ2-7; 7 bases agree with TRBD1. This CDR3 contains 16 residues. V lost 1 base to trimming and J lost 4 bases; unmatched junction nucleotides: 10. CDR1 SGHNT and CDR2 YENEEA come from the germline V gene. CDR3 nucleotides: TGTGCCAGCAGCTTAGGAGGACAGGTGACTTTGTACGAGCAGTACTTC. This translates into CASSLGGQVTLYEQYF.

This clone has just a few counts. The chain's CDR3 is CASSDLGGQGASKNIQYF. The CDR3 nucleotides are TGTGCCAGCAGTGATTTAGGGGGACAGGGGGCTTCCAAAAACATTCAGTACTTC. This chain links TRBV2 with TRBJ2-4, with 12 bases lining up with TRBD1. Germline CDR1 reads SNHLY; CDR2 reads FYNNEI. This CDR3 contains 18 residues. Trimming at V came to 3 bases and at J to 2 bases, leaving 8 bases not matched to a gene.

About this clone: Other DNA sequences within the sample encode an identical CDR3. The V and J genes are TRBV6-5 and TRBJ1-2; D not certain. Deletions cut 0 bases from V and 7 bases from J, with 9 bases between. Germline-derived CDR1 and CDR2 are MNHEY and SVGAGI. The CDR3 is made up of 13 amino acids. This CDR3 reads CASSYSGGIGYTF. CDR3 coding DNA: TGTGCCAGCAGTTACTCGGGAGGAATTGGCTACACCTTC.

The chain links TRBV10-3 to TRBJ2-3, with 9 bases identical to TRBD2. This CDR3 spans 14 amino acids. Trimming took 8 bases from V and 2 from J; bases not matched to a gene: 5. Germline lookup yields CDR1 ENHRY and CDR2 SYGVKD. In nucleotides, the CDR3 is TGTGCCATCTCTCCGGGACTAGCCACAGATACGCAGTATTTT. It yields the protein CAISPGLATDTQYF.

The chain has TRBV5-4 and TRBJ2-1; 7 bases agree with TRBD2. The length of the CDR3 is 16 residues. J lost 2 bases, V lost 4 bases, and 9 bases had no gene match. Per germline, CDR1 SGHNT and CDR2 YYREEE (reference sequence). CDR3 sequence (DNA): TGTGCCAGCAGCCCGCCGCCTAGCGGCACCTACAATGAGCAGTTCTTC. This gives the protein CASSPPPSGTYNEQFF.

The chain combines TRBV7-2 with TRBJ2-2; 13 positions agree with TRBD2. The CDR3 is 18 residues long. Germline V lookup: CDR1 SGHTA, CDR2 FQGNSA. The ends lost 5 bases at V and 4 bases at J; junction bases unmatched: 10. The CDR3 nucleotides are TGTGCCAGCAGCCCAGGGACTAGCGGGGAGTGGGGCACCGGGGAGCTGTTTTTT. This translates into CASSPGTSGEWGTGELFF. The full variable domain, in which reference TRBV7-2 and TRBJ2-2 provide the parts outside the CDR3, is GAGVSQSPSNKVTEKGKDVELRCDPISGHTALYWYRQSLGQGLEFLIYFQGNSAPDKSGLPSDRFSAERTGGSVSTLTIQRTQQEDSAVYLCASSPGTSGEWGTGELFFGEGSRLTVL.

The chain links TRBV27 to TRBJ2-7, with no clear D. CDR1 is MNHEY and CDR2 is SMNVEV in the germline V gene (reference sequence). Trimming left V 1 base short and J 3 bases short, with 7 bases between. The CDR3 loop spans 13 amino acids. The CDR3: CASSLFVGYEQYF. The CDR3 DNA reads TGTGCCAGCAGTTTATTTGTCGGCTACGAGCAGTACTTC.

The CDR3 bases are TGTGCCAGCAGTTACTATAGGGGCGCAGACTATGGCTACACCTTC. Protein sequence: CASSYYRGADYGYTF. This rearrangement joins TRBV6-5 to TRBJ1-2; D is possibly TRBD1 (5 bases). In germline, CDR1 is MNHEY, CDR2 SVGAGI. This CDR3 spans 15 amino acids. V lost 1 base, J lost 3 bases, and 12 bases lay in between.

The table lists this clone with a count of one. The chain uses TRBV12-5 and TRBJ1-2, with D unclear. Germline CDR1 LGHNT, CDR2 FRNRAP. Trimming left V 0 bases short and J 4 bases short, with 9 bases between. The CDR3 spans 14 residues. CDR3 sequence: CASGLVPGSYGYTF. The CDR3 nucleotides are TGTGCTAGTGGTTTGGTACCGGGTAGCTATGGCTACACCTTC.